What follows are 5 T cell receptor beta chains derived from one specimen sequenced in a study of immune evolution from preneoplasia to lung adenocarcinoma. Clones were read by immunoSEQ multiplex PCR, and TCRdb kept only the in-frame ones, dropping some. The sample yields under 15,000 clones, more than 75% seen once. The sequencing input was FFPE tissue from an adenomatous hyperplasia lung lesion. Subset reported: atypical adenomatous hyperplasia (AAH), lung preneoplasia. The receptor source for this set is a person aged 50-75 years with lung adenocarcinoma.

This clone turned up a few times. This chain links TRBV11-3 with TRBJ2-1; no clear D. Deletions cut 1 base from V and 7 bases from J, with 11 bases between. Germline lookup yields CDR1 SGHNT and CDR2 YENEEA. The CDR3 consists of 14 residues. The CDR3 DNA reads as TGTGCCAGCAGCTTAGGAAGAGTGCGAAATGAGCAGTTCTTC. Its translation: CASSLGRVRNEQFF.

This sequence joins TRBV7-6 and TRBJ1-5; no firm D call. Looked up from germline, CDR1 is SGHVS and CDR2 is FNYEAQ. The CDR3 is 16 residues long. Deletions cut 0 bases from V and 1 base from J, with 10 bases between. The DNA for the CDR3 is TGTGCCAGCAGCTTAGCTGGGGTCGGGAGCAATCAGCCCCAGCATTTT. Residues: CASSLAGVGSNQPQHF.

This clone came up a few times. The gene calls are TRBV11-3 and TRBJ2-5, with D possibly TRBD2 on 6 matching bases. The V end lost 0 bases, the J end lost 5 bases, and 10 bases lay between the germline ends. The CDR3 consists of 14 residues. The germline CDR1 and CDR2 sequences are SGHNT and YENEEA. This chain's CDR3 is CASSLEEGRETQYF. The CDR3 coding sequence is TGTGCCAGCAGCTTAGAGGAGGGGCGGGAGACCCAGTACTTC.

Here the CDR3 reads CASSLWSGIQPQHF. The CDR3 DNA reads TGTGCCAGCAGTTTGTGGAGTGGGATCCAGCCCCAGCATTTT. The chain employs TRBV28 and TRBJ1-5; no clear D. The V gene lost 3 bases and the J gene lost 7 bases, with 13 bases spanning the gap. The CDR3 covers 14 residues. The germline V gene encodes CDR1 MDHEN and CDR2 SYDVKM.

This clone has only a few counts. This chain joins TRBV11-2 and TRBJ1-2; 9 positions agree with TRBD1. The ends lost 4 bases at V and 2 bases at J; junction bases unmatched: 5. CDR3 length: 15 residues. Looked up from germline, CDR1 is SGHAT and CDR2 is FQNNGV. The CDR3 region is CASSSLTGGNYGYTF. The CDR3 DNA is TGTGCCAGCAGCTCCTTAACAGGGGGCAACTATGGCTACACCTTC. The whole variable domain, remainder taken from reference TRBV11-2 and TRBJ1-2, is EAGVAQSPRYKIIEKRQSVAFWCNPISGHATLYWYQQILGQGPKLLIQFQNNGVVDDSQLPKDRFSAERLKGVDSTLKIQPAKLEDSAVYLCASSSLTGGNYGYTFGSGTRLTVV.